This TCR beta chain emerged from a study of cytomegalovirus exposure and HLA in healthy donors. Study-level points and caveats: For most TCR sequences rarity was the rule, although some public TCRs occurred in many donors.

To note about this clone: What it binds is unknown.

V was pared by 4 bases and J by 4 bases, with 11 bases of the junction left unmatched. CDR1 is SGHVS, CDR2 FQNEAQ, per germline. The CDR3 extends over 16 amino acids. Clones were sequenced by immunoSEQ multiplex PCR, and TCRdb holds only the in-frame ones, with some missing. The top ten hold roughly 2% of the sample, which has 95,000 to 150,000 clones, 89% seen once. The sequencing input was PBMCs. This receptor was taken from a woman aged 18-29 years in good health and CMV-seronegative. The V call is TRBV7-8, the J call TRBJ2-7; 9 positions match TRBD1. CDR3 nucleotide sequence: TGTGCCAGCAGCTCCCGGCGGGACAGGGTCCTTTACGAGCAGTACTTC. Translating gives CASSSRRDRVLYEQYF.